This T cell receptor beta chain was retrieved from a study of OX40 agonist ivuxolimab in advanced cancers. Study observations and caveats: The CD4+ and CD8+ T cells in the blood had expanded clonally by week 6 at 0.1 to 3.0 mg/kg. CD8+ T cells were the subset that, on average, had more expanded clones than CD4+.

The table came from immunoSEQ multiplex PCR; TCRdb's copy has only in-frame clones and leaves some out. This table holds about 48,000 clones, 70% to 90% found once. This clone occurred a few times. Its specificity is unknown. Germline assignment: CDR1 SGDLS and CDR2 YYNGEE. Trimming took 5 bases from V and 1 from J, leaving 12 bases between them. CDR3 size: 14 residues. The starting material was CD4+ or CD8+ T cells sorted from blood, obtained in a trial of the OX40 agonist ivuxolimab. The V gene is TRBV9, the J gene TRBJ1-1, with a weak D call TRBD1 (6 bases). The receptor was isolated from an adult with an advanced solid tumor such as melanoma, head and neck, liver or kidney cancer. The CDR3 coding sequence is TGTGCCAGCAGTCCACAGGGAAGGAACACTGAAGCTTTCTTT. Amino acid sequence: CASSPQGRNTEAFF.